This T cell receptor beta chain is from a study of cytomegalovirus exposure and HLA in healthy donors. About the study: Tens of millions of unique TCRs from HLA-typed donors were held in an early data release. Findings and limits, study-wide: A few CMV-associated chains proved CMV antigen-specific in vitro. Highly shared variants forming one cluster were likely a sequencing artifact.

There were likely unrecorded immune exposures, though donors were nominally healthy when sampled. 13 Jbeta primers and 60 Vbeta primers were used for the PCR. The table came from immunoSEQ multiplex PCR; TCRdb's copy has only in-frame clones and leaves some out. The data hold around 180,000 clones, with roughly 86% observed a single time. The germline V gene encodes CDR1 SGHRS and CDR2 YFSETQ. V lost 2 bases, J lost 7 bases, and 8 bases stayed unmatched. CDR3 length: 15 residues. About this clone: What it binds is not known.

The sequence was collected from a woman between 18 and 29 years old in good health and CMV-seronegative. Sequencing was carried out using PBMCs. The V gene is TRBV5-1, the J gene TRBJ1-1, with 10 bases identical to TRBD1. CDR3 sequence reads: CASSLLTGGADEAFF. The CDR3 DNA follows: TGCGCCAGCAGCTTATTGACAGGGGGCGCGGATGAAGCTTTCTTT.